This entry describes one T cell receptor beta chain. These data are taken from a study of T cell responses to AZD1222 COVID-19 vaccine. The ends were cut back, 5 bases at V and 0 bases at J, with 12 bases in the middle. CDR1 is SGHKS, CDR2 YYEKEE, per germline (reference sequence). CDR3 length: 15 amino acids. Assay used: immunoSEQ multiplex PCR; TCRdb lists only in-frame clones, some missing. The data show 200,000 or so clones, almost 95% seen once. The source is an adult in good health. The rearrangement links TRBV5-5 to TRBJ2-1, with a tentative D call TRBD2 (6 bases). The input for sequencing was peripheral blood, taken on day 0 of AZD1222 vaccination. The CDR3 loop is CASSSAGSSYNEQFF. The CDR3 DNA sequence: TGTGCCAGCAGTTCGGCGGGGAGCTCCTACAATGAGCAGTTCTTC. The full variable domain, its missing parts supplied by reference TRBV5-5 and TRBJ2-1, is DAGVTQSPTHLIKTRGQQVTLRCSPISGHKSVSWYQQVLGQGPQFIFQYYEKEERGRGNFPDRFSARQFPNYSSELNVNALLLGDSALYLCASSSAGSSYNEQFFGPGTRLTVL.